Below are 12 T cell receptor beta chains sequenced from a single sample in a study of blood T cell repertoires in COVID-19 (dated by TCRdb to the early 2020s). The library came from the immunoSEQ multiplex PCR assay. TCRdb's version of the immuneACCESS table is confined to in-frame rearrangements and falls short of the full clone set. An unresolved V gene accounts for under half of the shortfall where checked; the remainder is of unknown origin. The sample data list around 70,000 clones, and 75% to 80% of these were observed just once. The top ten clonotypes cover 15% to 18% of the sample. The sequenced material came from peripheral blood. Receptor source: a human donor in a cohort sampled during active COVID-19.

This chain uses TRBV6-5 with TRBJ2-3, with D maybe TRBD1 (5 bases). There are 14 residues in the CDR3. V gave up 7 bases and J gave up 0 bases, with 11 bases separating them. The germline gives CDR1 MNHEY, CDR2 SVGAGI. CDR3: CASIAGLSTDTQYF. DNA of the CDR3: TGTGCCAGCATAGCAGGGCTTAGCACAGATACGCAGTATTTT.

There are a few counts of this clone. This chain uses TRBV23-1 with TRBJ2-2; 9 positions match TRBD2. TRBV23-1 is given ORF status, its function remaining uncertain. The CDR3 runs 20 residues. V shed 3 bases and J 3 bases; nucleotides not matched to a gene: 17. The CDR3 DNA sequence: TGCGCCAGCAGTCACGAGACCAGGACTAGCGCCACCGGGGACACCGGGGAGCTGTTTTTT. Translation: CASSHETRTSATGDTGELFF.

This clone has more than one count but fewer than ten. This chain uses TRBV9 with TRBJ2-2; TRBD2 might be the D (5 bases). Germline V lookup: CDR1 SGDLS, CDR2 YYNGEE. The CDR3 extends over 15 amino acids. The V gene lost 3 bases and the J gene lost 0 bases, with 9 bases spanning the gap. The CDR3 loop is CASSGVLANTGELFF. The CDR3 nucleotides read TGTGCCAGCAGCGGCGTACTAGCGAACACCGGGGAGCTGTTTTTT.

The V gene is TRBV5-4, the J gene TRBJ2-7, with 9 positions matching TRBD1. From germline, CDR1 is SGHNT and CDR2 YYREEE (reference sequence). V dropped 2 bases and J dropped 1; count of bases not matched to a gene: 4. The CDR3 loop spans 15 amino acids. CDR3 sequence (DNA): TGTGCCAGCAGCTTTGTCGGGACAGGGTCCTACGAGCAGTACTTC. Protein product: CASSFVGTGSYEQYF.

This clone is a singleton in its sample. This rearrangement joins TRBV27 to TRBJ2-1; 8 nucleotides line up with TRBD2. The CDR3 loop spans 15 amino acids. CDR1 and CDR2 (germline): MNHEY, SMNVEV (reference sequence). The V gene end was trimmed by 2 bases and the J gene end by 3 bases; junction bases not matched to a gene: 3. CDR3 sequence (DNA): TGTGCCAGCAGTTTAGGGGCGGGAGGCTACAATGAGCAGTTCTTC. This translates into CASSLGAGGYNEQFF.

The chain carries TRBV5-4 and TRBJ2-1; 16 nucleotides match TRBD2. The CDR3 totals 17 residues. V gave up 4 bases and J gave up 6 bases; unmatched junction bases: 7. The germline V gene encodes CDR1 SGHNT and CDR2 YYREEE (reference sequence). This chain's CDR3 is CASSPPGLAGGGNEQFF. The CDR3 region has the DNA TGTGCCAGCAGCCCACCGGGACTAGCGGGAGGGGGCAATGAGCAGTTCTTC.

The chain joins TRBV10-3 to TRBJ1-1; TRBD1 agrees at 9 bases. This CDR3 has 14 amino acids. The germline V gene encodes CDR1 ENHRY and CDR2 SYGVKD. Unmatched junction bases numbered 13, after V lost 11 bases and J lost 6 bases. In nucleotides, the CDR3 is TGTGCCGTGGTACAGGGGGCAGGAGGGTCTGAAGCTTTCTTT. Protein product: CAVVQGAGGSEAFF.

The chain carries TRBV28 and TRBJ1-6, with a possible D match to TRBD1 (6 bases). The CDR3 has 14 amino acids. V gave up 7 bases and J gave up 7 bases, with 14 bases separating them. Germline V CDR1 and CDR2: MDHEN, SYDVKM. CDR3 sequence (DNA): TGTGCCAGCATCACAGGGTCCTTAAATTCACCCCTCCACTTT. This translates into CASITGSLNSPLHF.

This chain uses TRBV5-6 with TRBJ2-7, with D maybe TRBD1 (5 bases). This CDR3 has 13 residues. The germline CDR1 and CDR2 sequences are SGHDT and YYEEEE. V was cut by 2 bases and J by 1 base, with 7 bases left in between. The CDR3 here is CASSFRVSYEQYF. CDR3 nucleotide sequence: TGTGCCAGCAGCTTCAGGGTTTCCTACGAGCAGTACTTC.

The chain uses TRBV19 and TRBJ1-5, with D perhaps matching TRBD1 (6 bases). The germline gives CDR1 LNHDA, CDR2 SQIVND (reference sequence). V lost 5 bases and J 11 bases, leaving 13 bases between the germline ends. The CDR3 is made up of 12 amino acids. The CDR3 sequence is CASSSQGGAQHF. The CDR3 coding sequence is TGTGCCAGTAGTTCCCAAGGGGGGGCCCAGCATTTT.

This chain links TRBV30 with TRBJ2-4; a possible D gene is TRBD2 (6 bases). Germline V CDR1 and CDR2: GTSNPN, SVGIG (reference sequence). V lost 5 bases to trimming and J lost 15 bases, with 23 bases between them. There are 13 residues in the CDR3. CDR3 loop: CAWGASTGEYVYF. The DNA of the CDR3 is TGTGCCTGGGGAGCCTCGACGGGAGAGTATGTGTACTTC.

The table lists this clone with a few counts. The chain combines TRBV6-6 with TRBJ1-2; 8 nucleotides agree with TRBD1. Germline trimming cut 4 bases from V and 11 bases from J; bases unmatched to any gene: 3. Germline CDR1 and CDR2: MNHNY and SVGAGI (reference sequence). The CDR3 loop spans 11 amino acids. The CDR3, as DNA: TGTGCCAGCAGTTTCGGACAGGGTTACACCTTC. As protein: CASSFGQGYTF.